This is a list of T cell receptor beta chains from one sample in a study of long-term antiretroviral therapy in people with HIV. TCRdb's copy holds only in-frame clones and misses some; the assay was immunoSEQ multiplex PCR. Counted here are under 20,000 clones, approximately 91% occurring once; the ten biggest clones make up approximately 13%. Specimen: unsorted PBMCs, collected 0.6 years after starting antiretroviral therapy. The source of these receptors is a woman in her thirties or forties with HIV. Each CDR3 is given with its conserved first and last residue. Fields, in order: clone size, J gene, D gene, V gene, CDR3 protein, CDR3 DNA. The D gene is left open where the match is weak. A row's size may be missing; if present it is once, few, many or a size class.

clone_size: .
j_call: TRBJ2-5
d_call: .
v_call: TRBV4-1
cdr3_aa: CASSQEVRETQYF
cdr3_nt: TGCGCCAGCAGCCAAGAAGTCCGGGAGACCCAGTACTTC

clone_size: .
j_call: TRBJ2-2
d_call: TRBD2
v_call: TRBV10-3
cdr3_aa: CAIMIFGGGTGELFF
cdr3_nt: TGTGCCATCATGATCTTCGGGGGGGGAACCGGGGAGCTGTTTTTT

clone_size: .
j_call: TRBJ1-4
d_call: TRBD1
v_call: TRBV27
cdr3_aa: CASSLSGGAEKLFF
cdr3_nt: TGTGCCAGCAGTTTATCAGGGGGCGCGGAAAAACTGTTTTTT

clone_size: .
j_call: TRBJ2-1
d_call: TRBD2
v_call: TRBV27
cdr3_aa: CASSSSGLYNEQFF
cdr3_nt: TGTGCCAGCAGTTCTAGCGGGCTATACAATGAGCAGTTCTTC

clone_size: once
j_call: TRBJ2-5
d_call: TRBD2
v_call: TRBV27
cdr3_aa: CASSFLVAGPQETQYF
cdr3_nt: TGTGCCAGCAGTTTCCTGGTAGCGGGGCCACAAGAGACCCAGTACTTC

clone_size: .
j_call: TRBJ2-5
d_call: TRBD1
v_call: TRBV5-1
cdr3_aa: CASSRAGTGLISGETQYF
cdr3_nt: TGCGCCAGCAGCCGGGCCGGGACAGGGCTTATTTCGGGAGAGACCCAGTACTTC

clone_size: once
j_call: TRBJ1-2
d_call: .
v_call: TRBV10-3
cdr3_aa: CAINTGSYGYTF
cdr3_nt: TGTGCCATCAACACGGGGAGCTATGGCTACACCTTC

clone_size: .
j_call: TRBJ2-1
d_call: .
v_call: TRBV7-2
cdr3_aa: CASSPVRGPYNEQFF
cdr3_nt: TGTGCCAGCAGCCCGGTCCGGGGTCCCTACAATGAGCAGTTCTTC

clone_size: .
j_call: TRBJ1-1
d_call: .
v_call: TRBV15
cdr3_aa: CATSRNRGRGAPALNTEAFF
cdr3_nt: TGTGCCACCAGCAGGAATAGAGGCCGGGGCGCACCGGCCCTGAACACTGAAGCTTTCTTT

clone_size: .
j_call: TRBJ1-5
d_call: TRBD1
v_call: TRBV4-1
cdr3_aa: CASSQDGQGLSNQPQHF
cdr3_nt: TGCGCCAGCAGCCAAGACGGACAGGGTTTAAGCAATCAGCCCCAGCATTTT

clone_size: few
j_call: TRBJ2-7
d_call: .
v_call: TRBV4-3
cdr3_aa: CASSQAWPSRLDEQYF
cdr3_nt: TGCGCCAGCAGCCAAGCTTGGCCTTCCCGGCTCGACGAGCAGTACTTC

clone_size: .
j_call: TRBJ2-6
d_call: TRBD2
v_call: TRBV19
cdr3_aa: CASSIPPSGGRSGANVLTF
cdr3_nt: TGTGCCAGTAGTATACCCCCTAGCGGGGGGCGCTCTGGGGCCAACGTCCTGACTTTC

clone_size: .
j_call: TRBJ2-5
d_call: .
v_call: TRBV30
cdr3_aa: CAMWGGQSSKETQYF
cdr3_nt: TGTGCCATGTGGGGGGGGCAGTCCTCTAAAGAGACCCAGTACTTC

clone_size: once
j_call: TRBJ2-7
d_call: .
v_call: TRBV28
cdr3_aa: CASSTPGGAADTYEQYF
cdr3_nt: TGTGCCAGCAGTACTCCGGGCGGGGCAGCCGATACCTACGAGCAGTACTTC

clone_size: .
j_call: TRBJ2-7
d_call: TRBD1
v_call: TRBV10-1
cdr3_aa: CASSEGTGGDEQYF
cdr3_nt: TGCGCCAGCAGTGAGGGGACAGGGGGCGACGAGCAGTACTTC

clone_size: .
j_call: TRBJ2-5
d_call: TRBD2
v_call: TRBV27
cdr3_aa: CASSLISGGTGGTQYF
cdr3_nt: TGTGCCAGCAGTTTAATTAGCGGGGGGACCGGGGGGACCCAGTACTTC

clone_size: .
j_call: TRBJ1-3
d_call: TRBD1
v_call: TRBV12-5
cdr3_aa: CASGPTGGSGNTIYF
cdr3_nt: TGTGCTAGTGGGCCCACAGGGGGTTCTGGAAACACCATATATTTT

clone_size: .
j_call: TRBJ2-1
d_call: .
v_call: TRBV5-1
cdr3_aa: CASRGQGSSYNEQFF
cdr3_nt: TGCGCCAGCCGCGGGCAGGGGAGCTCCTACAATGAGCAGTTCTTC

clone_size: .
j_call: TRBJ2-4
d_call: .
v_call: TRBV4-3
cdr3_aa: CASSQAPGQVNIQYF
cdr3_nt: TGCGCCAGCAGCCAAGCACCGGGACAAGTAAACATTCAGTACTTC

clone_size: .
j_call: TRBJ1-1
d_call: TRBD1
v_call: TRBV5-5
cdr3_aa: CASKSTGGMGTEAFF
cdr3_nt: TGTGCCAGCAAATCGACAGGGGGCATGGGGACTGAAGCTTTCTTT